Each of the 2 T cell receptor beta chains below was sequenced from the same sample in a study of cytomegalovirus exposure and HLA in healthy donors. PCR amplification relied on 60 Vbeta primers (plus 13 Jbeta primers). Data came from immunoSEQ multiplex PCR; TCRdb stores just in-frame clones and leaves some out. The sample comprises 95,000 to 150,000 clones, about four fifths of which are singletons, and roughly 1.5% rests with the top ten. The sequenced material came from PBMCs. The receptors were gathered from a woman between 18 and 29 years old in good health and CMV-seronegative.

This sequence joins TRBV19 and TRBJ2-1; possible D gene TRBD2, 6 bases. Germline V gives CDR1 LNHDA, CDR2 SQIVND (reference sequence). Deletions cut 11 bases from V and 10 bases from J, with 15 bases between. The length of the CDR3 is 11 residues. CDR3 loop: CASGTPSEQFF. Written as DNA, the CDR3 is TGTGCCTCCGGGACTCCCAGCGAGCAGTTCTTC. Filled out from reference TRBV19 and TRBJ2-1, the complete variable domain reads DGGITQSPKYLFRKEGQNVTLSCEQNLNHDAMYWYRQDPGQGLRLIYYSQIVNDFQKGDIAEGYSVSREKKESFPLTVTSAQKNPTAFYLCASGTPSEQFFGPGTRLTVL.

CDR3 amino acids: CASSRVGTNTDTQYF. The CDR3 DNA sequence: TGTGCCAGCAGTCGCGTCGGGACAAACACAGATACGCAGTATTTT. The chain uses TRBV6-5 and TRBJ2-3, with a possible D match to TRBD1 (6 bases). Trimming took off 5 bases at V and 2 bases at J, with 14 bases between the two ends. The CDR3 spans 15 residues. Germline-derived CDR1 and CDR2 are MNHEY and SVGAGI.